These 9 T cell receptor beta chains originate from one sample sequenced in a study of blood T cell repertoires in COVID-19. Measured with immunoSEQ multiplex PCR; TCRdb has only the in-frame clones, and not every one. The data contain 390,000 or so clones, around 83% of them singletons. Specimen: PBMCs or T cells enriched from blood (not recorded which). The receptor set was obtained from a woman aged 50 to 60 who had recovered from COVID-19.

V and J are TRBV15 and TRBJ1-2; 8 bases are shared with TRBD1. Per the germline V gene, CDR1 is LNHNV and CDR2 is YYDKDF (reference sequence). Trimming took 5 bases from V and 8 from J; bases not matched to a gene: 16. The CDR3 covers 16 residues. In nucleotides, the CDR3 is TGTGCCACCAGCTATGTGGTGGGGACAGGTCTGTTCGGCTACACCTTC. The encoded protein is CATSYVVGTGLFGYTF.

The chain recombines TRBV5-1 with TRBJ1-2; 8 bases agree with TRBD1. The CDR3 sequence is 13 residues long. Losses at the gene ends were 3 bases for V and 8 bases for J; bases not matched to a gene: 6. Germline lookup yields CDR1 SGHRS and CDR2 YFSETQ. CDR3 nucleotide sequence: TGCGCCAGCAGCTCTCAGGGGGCTGAAGGCTACACCTTC. Translated: CASSSQGAEGYTF.

This rearrangement joins TRBV19 to TRBJ2-1, with D tentatively TRBD2 (5 bases). The CDR3 has 16 amino acids. Germline V gene sequence: CDR1 LNHDA, CDR2 SQIVND (reference sequence). V was trimmed by 3 bases and J by 4 bases, leaving 16 bases between them. The CDR3 reads CASSIASGSTYNEQFF. In DNA, the CDR3 is TGTGCCAGTAGTATCGCTTCGGGGTCTACGTACAATGAGCAGTTCTTC. The whole variable domain, remainder taken from reference TRBV19 and TRBJ2-1, is DGGITQSPKYLFRKEGQNVTLSCEQNLNHDAMYWYRQDPGQGLRLIYYSQIVNDFQKGDIAEGYSVSREKKESFPLTVTSAQKNPTAFYLCASSIASGSTYNEQFFGPGTRLTVL.

The chain recombines TRBV30 with TRBJ1-3; perhaps TRBD1 as D (5 bases). CDR1 is GTSNPN and CDR2 is SVGIG in the germline V gene (reference sequence). V was trimmed by 1 base and J by 2 bases, leaving 12 bases between them. The length of the CDR3 is 15 residues. The CDR3 DNA sequence: TGTGCCTGGAGTGCCCAGGGTGGAACTGGAAACACCATATATTTT. Residues: CAWSAQGGTGNTIYF.

The V call is TRBV3-1 (or the pseudogene TRBV3-2), the J call TRBJ1-3; D is ambiguous. The CDR3 extends over 14 amino acids. V shed 3 bases and J shed 0 bases, with 6 bases lying between them. Germline CDR1 and CDR2: LGHDT and YNNKEL (reference sequence). For the CDR3, the DNA is TGTGCCAGCAGCCAGGTTAGCTCTGGAAACACCATATATTTT. Residues: CASSQVSSGNTIYF.

V gene TRBV18 combines with J gene TRBJ2-7, with TRBD2 matching 7 bases. CDR3 length equals 16 residues. The V segment lost 1 base and the J segment 2 bases; nucleotides outside the gene matches: 8. Germline V gene sequence: CDR1 KGHSH, CDR2 LQKENI. CDR3 residues: CASSPLSQGGAYEQYF. The CDR3 nucleotides read TGTGCCAGCTCACCACTGTCTCAGGGAGGGGCCTACGAGCAGTACTTC.

The chain is built from TRBV29-1 and TRBJ2-1; TRBD2 aligns across 13 bases. CDR1 is SQVTM, CDR2 ANQGSEA, per germline. The V gene end was trimmed by 6 bases and the J gene end by 1 base; junction bases not matched to a gene: 9. The CDR3 covers 17 residues. For the CDR3, the DNA is TGCAGCGTCCCGGGACTAGCGGGAATAAGATCCTACAATGAGCAGTTCTTC. Translating gives CSVPGLAGIRSYNEQFF.

Only one count was recorded for this clone. The chain couples TRBV9 to TRBJ2-3; 11 positions match TRBD1. Germline V lookup: CDR1 SGDLS, CDR2 YYNGEE. The CDR3 extends over 17 amino acids. Trimming cost V 0 bases and J 5 bases; bases outside gene matches: 8. The DNA for the CDR3 is TGTGCCAGCAGCGTAGGCCGAGGAGGGACAGGGGGAGATACGCAGTATTTT. Its translation: CASSVGRGGTGGDTQYF.

The chain recombines TRBV30 with TRBJ1-4; the D gene is possibly TRBD1 (6 bases). V gave up 1 base and J gave up 7 bases, with 13 bases separating them. The CDR3 has 14 residues. Looked up from germline, CDR1 is GTSNPN and CDR2 is SVGIG (reference sequence). The CDR3 region is CAWSGGGSGEKLFF. The CDR3 bases are TGTGCCTGGAGTGGTGGGGGCTCGGGTGAAAAACTGTTTTTT. The whole variable domain, remainder taken from reference TRBV30 and TRBJ1-4, is SQTIHQWPATLVQPVGSPLSLECTVEGTSNPNLYWYRQAAGRGLQLLFYSVGIGQISSEVPQNLSASRPQDRQFILSSKKLLLSDSGFYLCAWSGGGSGEKLFFGSGTQLSVL.